These 30 T cell receptor beta chains share one sample of origin, sequenced in a study of immune cell composition in non-small cell lung cancer. The method was immunoSEQ multiplex PCR; TCRdb's version includes in-frame clones alone and lacks a portion of them. In the table there are 15,000 or so clones, 77% of which are singletons. The normal lung sample lay at least 3 cm, and maximally far, from the tumour. The same data also contributed to another study, on CD4 T cells in lung cancer.

The material sequenced was non-adjacent lung tissue. The receptors stem from a human donor with non-small cell lung cancer.

The chain recombines TRBV5-1 with TRBJ1-1; unclear D gene. CDR3 length equals 16 residues. CDR1 is SGHRS and CDR2 is YFSETQ in the germline V gene. V was clipped by 0 bases and J by 0 bases, with 12 bases between them. CDR3 region: CASSLGRNSMNTEAFF. Here the CDR3 DNA reads TGCGCCAGCAGCTTGGGTAGAAATTCAATGAACACTGAAGCTTTCTTT.

The gene calls are TRBV7-2 and TRBJ1-2, with D perhaps matching TRBD1 (5 bases). Germline CDR1 is SGHTA and CDR2 is FQGNSA. Trimming stripped 3 bases from V and 4 bases from J, with 12 bases between. The CDR3 loop spans 14 amino acids. The CDR3 DNA is TGTGCCAGCAGCTTGTCCCGGGACCTCTATGGCTACACCTTC. Translation gives CASSLSRDLYGYTF.

The rearrangement uses TRBV28 and TRBJ1-4; D gene uncertain. V dropped 6 bases and J dropped 3 bases, with 17 bases sitting between them. CDR1 and CDR2 from the germline V gene are MDHEN and SYDVKM. CDR3 length: 16 residues. The CDR3 bases are TGTGCCAGCAGCCACTTAGTGGGGTTCGCTAATGAAAAACTGTTTTTT. Its translation: CASSHLVGFANEKLFF. Combining the CDR3 with reference TRBV28 and TRBJ1-4 gives the whole variable domain DVKVTQSSRYLVKRTGEKVFLECVQDMDHENMFWYRQDPGLGLRLIYFSYDVKMKEKGDIPEGYSVSREKKERFSLILESASTNQTSMYLCASSHLVGFANEKLFFGSGTQLSVL.

The table lists this clone with a count of one. DNA for the CDR3: TGTGCCTGGAGTGGTCGGGTCCGGGCCGGGGAGCTGTTTTTT. It codes for CAWSGRVRAGELFF. This chain joins TRBV30 and TRBJ2-2; the D is unclear. Per the germline V gene, CDR1 is GTSNPN and CDR2 is SVGIG (reference sequence). Between the trimmed V and J ends, which lost 1 base and 6 bases, there was a span of 12 bases. CDR3 length equals 14 residues.

V usage is TRBV9 and J usage is TRBJ1-2, with 8 bases lining up with TRBD1. The germline V gene encodes CDR1 SGDLS and CDR2 YYNGEE. V shed 0 bases, J shed 5 bases, and the junction held 6 bases outside the gene matches. The CDR3 has 15 residues. This chain's CDR3 is CASSVAGGGGYGYTF. In DNA form, the CDR3 reads TGTGCCAGCAGCGTAGCAGGGGGCGGGGGGTATGGCTACACCTTC.

This clone was detected only a few times. The sample carries other DNA sequences with the same CDR3. The chain couples TRBV7-3 to TRBJ1-1, with D uncertain. The CDR3 spans 13 residues. The V gene lost 3 bases and the J gene lost 3 bases, with 8 bases spanning the gap. The germline V gene has CDR1 SGHTA and CDR2 FQGTGA. CDR3 nucleotide sequence: TGTGCCAGCAGCTTTTGGAGGGACACTGAAGCTTTCTTT. Its translation: CASSFWRDTEAFF.

The chain is built from TRBV6-5 and TRBJ1-5; TRBD1 matches 9 bases. V lost 4 bases, J lost 6 bases, and 4 bases stayed unmatched. The CDR3 length is 14 residues. In germline, CDR1 is MNHEY, CDR2 SVGAGI. CDR3 residues: CASSLGTGLQPQHF. The CDR3 DNA reads TGTGCCAGCAGTTTAGGGACAGGGCTTCAGCCCCAGCATTTT.

This chain links TRBV5-1 with TRBJ2-1; no clear D. This CDR3 region has 12 residues. From germline, CDR1 is SGHRS and CDR2 YFSETQ. V lost 4 bases to trimming and J lost 6 bases, with 8 bases between them. CDR3 coding DNA: TGCGCCAGCAGCCCCCCCAGCAATGAGCAGTTCTTC. This sequence encodes CASSPPSNEQFF.

The gene calls are TRBV29-1 and TRBJ2-3, with D unresolved. Trimming removed 0 bases at V and 1 base at J, with 8 bases between. Germline V gene sequence: CDR1 SQVTM, CDR2 ANQGSEA. CDR3 length equals 14 residues. In nucleotides, the CDR3 is TGCAGCGTTGAAGAAGGTGGAGGCACAGATACGCAGTATTTT. Encoded protein: CSVEEGGGTDTQYF.

The CDR3 nucleotides read TGTGCCAGCACCCTGGACAGGGTGCGTGGCTACACCTTC. This gives the protein CASTLDRVRGYTF. The chain has TRBV11-2 and TRBJ1-2; TRBD1 matches 8 bases. V shed 7 bases and J 7 bases; nucleotides not matched to a gene: 8. The CDR3 has 13 residues. CDR1 is SGHAT and CDR2 is FQNNGV in the germline V gene.

V gene TRBV7-2 combines with J gene TRBJ2-1, with TRBD2 matching over 9 bases. J lost 8 bases, V lost 4 bases, and 6 bases had no gene match. Per germline, CDR1 SGHTA and CDR2 FQGNSA. The CDR3 consists of 14 residues. This CDR3 is CASSSGTSSHEQFF. Written as DNA, the CDR3 is TGTGCCAGCAGCTCCGGGACTAGCTCACATGAGCAGTTCTTC.

The chain carries TRBV6-5 and TRBJ2-7; the D gene could be TRBD1 or TRBD2 (5 bases each). CDR1 MNHEY and CDR2 SVGAGI come from the germline V gene. The CDR3 loop spans 14 amino acids. V was shortened by 6 bases and J by 2 bases, with 14 bases between the two germline ends. The CDR3 DNA is TGTGCCAGCAGGAAATGGGACGGAACCTACGAGCAGTACTTC. This sequence encodes CASRKWDGTYEQYF.

V usage is TRBV9 and J usage is TRBJ2-3; D is uncertain. The ends were cut back, 2 bases at V and 0 bases at J, with 10 bases in the middle. CDR1 is SGDLS, CDR2 YYNGEE, per germline. There are 15 residues in the CDR3. CDR3 sequence: CASSVSPVSTDTQYF. The CDR3 region has the DNA TGTGCCAGCAGCGTTTCACCTGTTAGCACAGATACGCAGTATTTT.

The chain employs TRBV5-1 and TRBJ1-1; 7 bases match TRBD1. Looked up from germline, CDR1 is SGHRS and CDR2 is YFSETQ. V trimming: 2 bases; J trimming: 6 bases; junction bases outside the gene matches: 10. The CDR3 covers 15 residues. DNA for the CDR3: TGCGCCAGCAGCTTCGCTACAGGGGTCGGAGCTGAAGCTTTCTTT. Translation: CASSFATGVGAEAFF.

This clone appeared a single time. V gene TRBV7-3 combines with J gene TRBJ2-1; the match to TRBD2 covers 8 bases. V dropped 1 base and J dropped 2; count of bases not matched to a gene: 4. This CDR3 spans 16 amino acids. CDR1 and CDR2 (germline): SGHTA, FQGTGA. CDR3 protein: CASSLIPGGPYNEQFF. CDR3 bases: TGTGCCAGCAGCTTAATCCCGGGGGGGCCCTACAATGAGCAGTTCTTC.

This clone has more than one count but fewer than ten. The genes are TRBV6-5 and TRBJ1-1; TRBD1 is a possible D gene (5 bases). Trimming cost V 0 bases and J 5 bases, with 10 bases left between them. Germline-derived CDR1 and CDR2 are MNHEY and SVGAGI. The CDR3 covers 14 residues. CDR3: CASSYSTWGTEAFF. The DNA for the CDR3 is TGTGCCAGCAGTTACTCGACATGGGGGACTGAAGCTTTCTTT.

V and J are TRBV4-3 and TRBJ2-1; D gene uncertain. The germline V gene has CDR1 LGHNA and CDR2 YSLEER. This CDR3 comprises 15 residues. The ends were cut back, 0 bases at V and 7 bases at J, with 13 bases in the middle. As DNA, the CDR3 is TGCGCCAGCAGCCAAGATCGGGCCTTGGGGAATGAGCAGTTCTTC. Its protein is CASSQDRALGNEQFF.

The J gene is TRBJ1-1, the V gene TRBV7-3; a weak D match, TRBD1 (6 bases). The CDR3 is 20 residues long. CDR1 and CDR2 (germline): SGHTA, FQGTGA. Trimming took off 2 bases at V and 0 bases at J, with 25 bases between the two ends. This CDR3 reads CASSLFMVVGGLDLNTEAFF. The DNA of the CDR3 is TGTGCCAGCAGCTTATTTATGGTTGTGGGGGGCCTGGATTTGAACACTGAAGCTTTCTTT.

The rearrangement links TRBV13 to TRBJ1-3; D gene ambiguous. With 6 bases removed from V and 2 bases from J, the gap between germline ends came to 5 bases. Germline CDR1 and CDR2: PRHDT and FYEKMQ (reference sequence). The CDR3 has 12 amino acids. The DNA for the CDR3 is TGTGCCAGCAGTTCCGCTGGAAACACCATATATTTT. Translating gives CASSSAGNTIYF.

This clone was counted a few times. This chain links TRBV7-2 with TRBJ1-1; D unclear. This CDR3 has 15 amino acids. CDR1 and CDR2 from the germline V gene are SGHTA and FQGNSA. Trimming took off 1 base at V and 6 bases at J, with 15 bases between the two ends. CDR3 sequence reads: CASSLEEGRWAEAFF. The CDR3 DNA reads as TGTGCCAGCAGCTTAGAGGAAGGGAGGTGGGCTGAAGCTTTCTTT.

The chain links TRBV5-1 to TRBJ2-5; D is perhaps TRBD1 (6 bases). Trimming cost V 3 bases and J 1 base, with 7 bases left between them. The CDR3 covers 13 residues. CDR1 is SGHRS, CDR2 YFSETQ, per germline. The CDR3 DNA reads as TGCGCCAGCAGCTGGGACATCCAAGAGACCCAGTACTTC. This encodes CASSWDIQETQYF.

The genes are TRBV6-5 and TRBJ1-5; the match to TRBD1 covers 10 bases. The J segment lost 1 base and the V segment lost 6 bases, leaving 3 bases of the junction unmatched. Germline loops: CDR1 MNHEY, CDR2 SVGAGI. There are 15 residues in the CDR3. CDR3 DNA: TGTGCCAGCAGAAGACAGGGGGCGAGCAATCAGCCCCAGCATTTT. This translates into CASRRQGASNQPQHF.

The gene calls are TRBV6-5 and TRBJ1-1; D is perhaps TRBD1 (5 bases). The CDR3 totals 15 residues. The V end lost 1 base, the J end lost 1 base, and 10 bases lay between the germline ends. Germline loops: CDR1 MNHEY, CDR2 SVGAGI. The CDR3 bases are TGTGCCAGCAGTTACTGGGGCACCCCGAACACTGAAGCTTTCTTT. This encodes CASSYWGTPNTEAFF.

V and J are TRBV10-1 and TRBJ1-1, with D unresolved. Trimming pared 2 bases from V and 3 bases from J, leaving 7 bases between. CDR1 is WNHNN, CDR2 SYGVQD, per germline (reference sequence). This CDR3 contains 13 residues. Here the CDR3 DNA reads TGCGCCAGCAGTGAGAAGAAGTACACTGAAGCTTTCTTT. Its translation: CASSEKKYTEAFF.

The genes are TRBV7-3 and TRBJ1-2, with a possible D match to TRBD1 (6 bases). CDR1 is SGHTA and CDR2 is FQGTGA in the germline V gene. Trimming stripped 6 bases from V and 8 bases from J, with 10 bases between. The length of the CDR3 is 11 residues. CDR3 nucleotide sequence: TGTGCCAGCAGTTCCGGGGGCGGCTACACCTTC. This gives the protein CASSSGGGYTF.

The gene calls are TRBV7-2 and TRBJ2-7; D might be TRBD1 (5 bases). The V end was cut by 1 base, the J end by 0 bases, with 10 bases between. Germline CDR1 reads SGHTA; CDR2 reads FQGNSA. The CDR3 spans 15 residues. The CDR3 sequence: CASSLEQVGSYEQYF. As DNA, the CDR3 is TGTGCCAGCAGCTTAGAACAGGTTGGCTCCTACGAGCAGTACTTC.

The chain links TRBV18 to TRBJ2-6; 7 bases agree with TRBD1. Germline trimming cut 2 bases from V and 4 bases from J; bases unmatched to any gene: 11. In germline, CDR1 is KGHSH, CDR2 LQKENI. CDR3 length: 18 amino acids. CDR3 sequence: CASSPLTGRGAGANVLTF. In nucleotides, the CDR3 is TGTGCCAGCTCACCATTGACAGGGAGAGGAGCGGGGGCCAACGTCCTGACTTTC.

The chain is built from TRBV2 and TRBJ1-4; the D gene is possibly TRBD1 (6 bases). Trimming removed 7 bases from V and 7 bases from J, with 16 bases in between. Germline V gives CDR1 SNHLY, CDR2 FYNNEI. This CDR3 contains 14 residues. The CDR3 nucleotides read TGTGCCAGCACGCGAGGCAGAGGGGGTGAAAAACTGTTTTTT. Its translation is CASTRGRGGEKLFF.

The chain uses TRBV7-2 and TRBJ2-2, with 7 bases that match TRBD1. In germline, CDR1 is SGHTA, CDR2 FQGNSA. The V segment lost 1 base and the J segment 4 bases; nucleotides outside the gene matches: 9. This CDR3 has 17 amino acids. The CDR3 region is CASSLDAGTALTGELFF. In DNA form, the CDR3 reads TGTGCCAGCAGCTTAGACGCCGGGACAGCGCTCACCGGGGAGCTGTTTTTT. The whole variable domain, remainder taken from reference TRBV7-2 and TRBJ2-2, is GAGVSQSPSNKVTEKGKDVELRCDPISGHTALYWYRQSLGQGLEFLIYFQGNSAPDKSGLPSDRFSAERTGGSVSTLTIQRTQQEDSAVYLCASSLDAGTALTGELFFGEGSRLTVL.

The chain links TRBV5-1 to TRBJ1-1; 8 bases map to TRBD1. The germline V gene has CDR1 SGHRS and CDR2 YFSETQ. Unmatched junction bases numbered 5, after V lost 0 bases and J lost 4 bases. This CDR3 region has 15 residues. The CDR3 DNA is TGCGCCAGCAGCTTGGGGAGGACAGGGAGCACTGAAGCTTTCTTT. As protein: CASSLGRTGSTEAFF.